Detailed here is one T cell receptor (beta chain). Its target is unknown. After removal of 3 bases from V and 6 bases from J, the junction contained 10 bases not matched to a gene. This CDR3 spans 15 amino acids. From germline, CDR1 is MRHNA and CDR2 SNTAGT. Time point given: baseline pretreatment blood. The treatment denotes: 15 Gy SBRT to primary tumor, nephrectomy 4 weeks later. The data derive from a study of radiation and T cells in renal cell carcinoma. Study-wide findings and caveats: In blood, top tumor clones expanded by 2 weeks, shrinking by 4.

Repertoires were generated with immunoSEQ multiplex PCR, while TCRdb's copy carries only in-frame clones and drops some. Of roughly 150,000 clones in the sample, 88% are singletons; the top ten hold around 4%. The sequencing here drew on blood, taken from a patient whose treatment included radiotherapy and nephrectomy. The receptor comes from a woman between 70 and 85 years old with renal cell carcinoma. The chain couples TRBV6-4 to TRBJ1-1; TRBD1 matches 7 bases. The CDR3 region has the DNA TGTGCCAGCAGTGAGCATCATCAGGGGGTCGCTGAAGCTTTCTTT. This codes for CASSEHHQGVAEAFF.